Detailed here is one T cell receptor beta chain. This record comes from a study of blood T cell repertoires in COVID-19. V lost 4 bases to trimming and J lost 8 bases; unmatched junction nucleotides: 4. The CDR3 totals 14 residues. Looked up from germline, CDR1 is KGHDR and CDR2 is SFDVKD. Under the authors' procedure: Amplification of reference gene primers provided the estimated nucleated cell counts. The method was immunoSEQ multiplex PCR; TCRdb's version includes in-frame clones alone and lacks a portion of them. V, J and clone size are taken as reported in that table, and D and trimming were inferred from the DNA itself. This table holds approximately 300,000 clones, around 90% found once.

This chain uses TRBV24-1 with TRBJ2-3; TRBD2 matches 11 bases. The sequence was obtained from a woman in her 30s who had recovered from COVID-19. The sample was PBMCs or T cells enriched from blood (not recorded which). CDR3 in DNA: TGTGCCACCAGTGACACAACTAGCGGGGGTACGCAGTATTTT. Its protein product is CATSDTTSGGTQYF.